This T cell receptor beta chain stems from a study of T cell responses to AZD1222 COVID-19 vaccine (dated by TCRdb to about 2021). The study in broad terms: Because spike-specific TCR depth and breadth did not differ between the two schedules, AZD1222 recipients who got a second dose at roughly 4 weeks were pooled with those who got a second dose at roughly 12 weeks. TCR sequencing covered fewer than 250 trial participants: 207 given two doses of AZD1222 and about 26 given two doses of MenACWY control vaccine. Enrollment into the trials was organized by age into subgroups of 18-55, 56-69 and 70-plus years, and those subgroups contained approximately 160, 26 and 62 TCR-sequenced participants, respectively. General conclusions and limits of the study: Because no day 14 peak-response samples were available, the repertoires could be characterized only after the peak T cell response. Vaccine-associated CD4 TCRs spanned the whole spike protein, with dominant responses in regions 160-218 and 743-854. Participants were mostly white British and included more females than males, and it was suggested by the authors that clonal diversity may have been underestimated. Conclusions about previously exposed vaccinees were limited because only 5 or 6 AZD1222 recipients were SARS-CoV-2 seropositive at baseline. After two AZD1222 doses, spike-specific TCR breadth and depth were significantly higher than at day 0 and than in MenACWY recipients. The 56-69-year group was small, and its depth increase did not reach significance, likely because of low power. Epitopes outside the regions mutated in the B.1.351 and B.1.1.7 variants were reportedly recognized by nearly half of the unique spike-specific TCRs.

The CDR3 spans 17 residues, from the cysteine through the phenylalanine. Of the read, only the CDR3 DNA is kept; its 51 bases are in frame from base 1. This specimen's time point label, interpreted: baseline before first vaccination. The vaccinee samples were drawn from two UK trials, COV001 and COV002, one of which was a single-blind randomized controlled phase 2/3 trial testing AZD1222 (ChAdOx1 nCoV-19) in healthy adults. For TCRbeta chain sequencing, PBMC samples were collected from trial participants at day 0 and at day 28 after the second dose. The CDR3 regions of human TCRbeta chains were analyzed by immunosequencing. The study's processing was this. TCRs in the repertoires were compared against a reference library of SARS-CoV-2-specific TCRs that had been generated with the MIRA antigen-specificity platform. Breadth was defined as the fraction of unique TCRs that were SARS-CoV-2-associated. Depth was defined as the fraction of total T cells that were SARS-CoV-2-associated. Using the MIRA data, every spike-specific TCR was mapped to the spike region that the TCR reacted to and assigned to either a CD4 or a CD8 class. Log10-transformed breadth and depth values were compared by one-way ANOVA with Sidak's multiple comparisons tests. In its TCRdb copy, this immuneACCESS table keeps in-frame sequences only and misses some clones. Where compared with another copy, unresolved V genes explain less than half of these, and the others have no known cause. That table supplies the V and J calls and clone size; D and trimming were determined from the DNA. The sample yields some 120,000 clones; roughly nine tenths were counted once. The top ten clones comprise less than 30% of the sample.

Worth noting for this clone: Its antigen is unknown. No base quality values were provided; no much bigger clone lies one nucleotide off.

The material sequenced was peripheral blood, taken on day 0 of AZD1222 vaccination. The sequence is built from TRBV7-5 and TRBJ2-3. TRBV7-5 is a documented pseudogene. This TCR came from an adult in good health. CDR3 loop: CARRGSGLRDSTDTQYF. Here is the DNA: TGTGCCAGAAGAGGCTCCGGGCTCCGGGACAGCACAGATACGCAGTATTTT.